These 10 T cell receptor beta chains share one sample of origin, sequenced in a study of T cell changes during pregnancy in multiple sclerosis. This table comes from immunoSEQ multiplex PCR, and its TCRdb copy is limited to in-frame clones, with some not included. The sample holds about 59,000 clones, approximately 91% seen once. The sample was peripheral blood, taken in the second trimester of pregnancy. Receptors were obtained from a female donor with multiple sclerosis, enrolled in a pregnancy study.

V gene TRBV7-9 combines with J gene TRBJ2-1; TRBD2 agrees at 15 bases. Germline loops: CDR1 SEHNR, CDR2 FQNEAQ (reference sequence). The CDR3 length is 19 residues. With V trimmed by 3 bases and J by 0 bases, 6 bases remained unmatched. The CDR3 bases are TGTGCCAGCAGCTTCCGGACTAGCGGGGGGGAAAGCTCCTACAATGAGCAGTTCTTC. It is translated as CASSFRTSGGESSYNEQFF.

The V call is TRBV12-5, the J call TRBJ2-5; D possibly corresponds to TRBD1 (6 bases). The length of the CDR3 is 13 residues. The germline V and J ends were trimmed by 7 bases and 4 bases, with 13 bases remaining between them. CDR1 LGHNT and CDR2 FRNRAP come from the germline V gene. CDR3 region: CASVRGQLETQYF. As DNA, the CDR3 is TGTGCTAGTGTCCGAGGACAGTTAGAGACCCAGTACTTC.

The chain uses TRBV7-9 and TRBJ2-1; TRBD2 aligns across 7 bases. CDR1 and CDR2 from the germline V gene are SEHNR and FQNEAQ (reference sequence). Unmatched junction bases numbered 5, after V lost 0 bases and J lost 6 bases. The CDR3 sequence is 15 residues long. The CDR3 DNA follows: TGTGCCAGCAGCTTAGCGGGGTGGGAGGGCAATGAGCAGTTCTTC. Translating it yields CASSLAGWEGNEQFF.

In this sample, this clone turned up a few times. This chain joins TRBV5-1 and TRBJ1-5, with TRBD1 as a possible D gene (5 bases). Trimming removed 0 bases at V and 4 bases at J, with 11 bases between. The CDR3 totals 15 residues. Germline values: CDR1 SGHRS, CDR2 YFSETQ. In nucleotides, the CDR3 is TGCGCCAGCAGCTTGGAAGGATCAGGGAATCAGCCCCAGCATTTT. Residues: CASSLEGSGNQPQHF.

V is TRBV9 and J is TRBJ2-5; the match to TRBD2 covers 10 bases. CDR3 length equals 14 residues. The V and J ends lost 3 bases and 5 bases, in that order; junction bases with no gene match: 4. Germline V CDR1 and CDR2: SGDLS, YYNGEE. The CDR3: CASSGGLAWETQYF. The DNA for the CDR3 is TGTGCCAGCAGCGGGGGACTAGCGTGGGAGACCCAGTACTTC.

Here the CDR3 reads CASSPGQGPYGYTF. The CDR3 coding sequence is TGTGCCAGCAGCCCGGGACAGGGACCCTATGGCTACACCTTC. This chain joins TRBV5-6 and TRBJ1-2; the match to TRBD1 covers 9 bases. Germline CDR1 SGHDT, CDR2 YYEEEE. Losses at the gene ends were 4 bases for V and 4 bases for J; bases not matched to a gene: 5. CDR3 length: 14 amino acids.

This chain connects TRBV7-3 to TRBJ2-2, with D possibly being TRBD1 (8 bases). CDR3 length: 14 amino acids. Between the trimmed V and J ends, which lost 5 bases and 5 bases, there was a span of 12 bases. Germline lookup yields CDR1 SGHTA and CDR2 FQGTGA. CDR3 sequence: CASSPQGGTGELFF. CDR3 sequence (DNA): TGTGCCAGCAGCCCACAGGGGGGGACCGGGGAGCTGTTTTTT.

The chain carries TRBV2 and TRBJ2-3, with 11 nucleotides matching TRBD2. The CDR3 sequence is 14 residues long. In germline, CDR1 is SNHLY, CDR2 FYNNEI. J was trimmed by 2 bases and V by 7 bases; bases with no gene match: 2. CDR3 bases: TGTGCCAGCAAGACTAGCGGGGCCACAGATACGCAGTATTTT. This sequence encodes CASKTSGATDTQYF. The entire variable domain, with the rest obtained from reference TRBV2 and TRBJ2-3, is as follows: EPEVTQTPSHQVTQMGQEVILRCVPISNHLYFYWYRQILGQKVEFLVSFYNNEISEKSEIFDDQFSVERPDGSNFTLKIRSTKLEDSAMYFCASKTSGATDTQYFGPGTRLTVL.

The chain employs TRBV5-4 and TRBJ1-2; 12 nucleotides align to TRBD1. CDR1 SGHNT and CDR2 YYREEE come from the germline V gene (reference sequence). V lost 5 bases and J lost 7; bases outside the gene matches: 9. The CDR3 is 15 amino acids. CDR3 region: CASRGQGAPLGGYTF. As DNA, the CDR3 is TGTGCCAGCAGGGGACAGGGGGCCCCCCTTGGTGGCTACACCTTC. Looking up the rest from reference TRBV5-4 and TRBJ1-2 gives the full variable domain: ETGVTQSPTHLIKTRGQQVTLRCSSQSGHNTVSWYQQALGQGPQFIFQYYREEENGRGNFPPRFSGLQFPNYSSELNVNALELDDSALYLCASRGQGAPLGGYTFGSGTRLTVV.

This chain uses TRBV19 with TRBJ2-1, with 8 bases fitting TRBD2. The CDR3 loop spans 16 amino acids. Trimming took 0 bases from V and 2 from J; bases not matched to a gene: 3. The germline CDR1 and CDR2 sequences are LNHDA and SQIVND (reference sequence). The CDR3 bases are TGTGCCAGTAGTATAGATGCCGGGGGGGCCTACAATGAGCAGTTCTTC. Amino acids: CASSIDAGGAYNEQFF.